Listed below are T cell receptor beta chains from one sample, sequenced in a study of T cell repertoires in cytomegalovirus infection. TCRdb passed the reads through MiXCR, listing each CDR3 protein once. The table has roughly 860,000 distinct CDR3 sequences, 30% to 35% seen once. These receptors have no known antigen. Specimen: cultured CD8+ T cells from PBMCs, collected from culture after CMV antigen stimulation. These TCRs come from a human donor in good health (CMV status not recorded). Some clones in this sample may be carry-over from other donors' samples. Both conserved end residues are part of each CDR3.

len | j_gene | v_gene | CDR3aa
13 | TRBJ2-1 | TRBV6-2/TRBV6-3 | CASSYTQGNEQFF
14 | TRBJ2-1 | TRBV7-9 | CASSLHSTGEWDLF
17 | TRBJ2-5 | TRBV2 | CASSAGTSGGGWETQYF
13 | TRBJ1-5 | TRBV24-1 | CATSEAGHQPQHF
13 | TRBJ2-4 | TRBV25-1 | CASSEGAKNIQYF
15 | TRBJ2-7 | TRBV7-2 | CASSRWDGSGYEQYF
13 | TRBJ2-6 | TRBV5-4 | CASSASGANVLTF
15 | TRBJ1-3 | TRBV7-8 | CASSLGQGEGNTIYF
15 | TRBJ2-1 | TRBV6-5 | CASSYGRGGHNEQFF
15 | TRBJ2-1 | TRBV24-1 | CATSDRTGSYNEQFF
17 | TRBJ2-2 | TRBV4-3 | CANSQSPDSLNTGELFF
13 | TRBJ2-7 | TRBV7-9 | CASWRGGSYEQYF
15 | TRBJ2-2 | TRBV7-3 | CASSLTGGAGGELFF
17 | TRBJ2-5 | TRBV6-5 | CASSYARTGGIEETQYF
17 | TRBJ2-2 | TRBV4-3 | CASSQDWASGGTGELFF
18 | TRBJ2-5 | TRBV7-9 | CASSLPLAGTGDQETQYF
15 | TRBJ2-1 | TRBV7-9 | CASSTTGSAYNEQFF
13 | TRBJ2-1 | TRBV27 | CASRAGGYGEQFF
14 | TRBJ2-1 | TRBV7-2 | CASGGGGVYNEQFF
13 | TRBJ1-1 | TRBV6-5 | CASSTGFYTEAFF
15 | TRBJ1-5 | TRBV6-1 | CASTEVESYNQPQHF
12 | TRBJ2-1 | TRBV2 | CAIRGLVDEQFF
16 | TRBJ2-7 | TRBV27 | CASSSPTETHSYEQYF
12 | TRBJ2-1 | TRBV24-1 | CATSDFHEEQFF
11 | TRBJ2-3 | TRBV7-6 | CASSGIDTQYF
15 | TRBJ1-2 | TRBV7-9 | CASSFSQDRDYGYTF
13 | TRBJ1-1 | TRBV2 | CASSAKGASEAFF
14 | TRBJ1-1 | TRBV14 | CASSQSLNRIVAFF
14 | TRBJ1-1 | TRBV7-9 | CASSWDRRTTEAFF
13 | TRBJ2-7 | TRBV6-5 | CASSSTVRYEQYF
15 | TRBJ1-1 | TRBV7-8 | CASSLSTGFVTEAFF
14 | TRBJ1-1 | TRBV7-6 | CASSYAGSSTEAFF
16 | TRBJ1-1 | TRBV7-8 | CASSRQHTGRGTEAFF
15 | TRBJ2-2 | TRBV7-2 | CASDYRGQNTGELFF
16 | TRBJ2-2 | TRBV7-9 | CASSSGRGANTGELFF